One T cell receptor (beta chain) is described in this entry. Treatment of the sample: around 19 received Ad26.COV2.S at low or high dose, single or two shots; roughly five received placebo; per-sample allocation not given. Samples were taken on day 63 after the first vaccine or placebo injection. The sample belongs to a study of Ad26.COV2.S vaccination and SARS-CoV-2 variants. The wider study: Sample donor was a member of the COV1001 Ad26.COV2.S trial arm. Intramuscular Ad26.COV2.S at 5x10^10 or 1x10^11 viral particles.

The repertoire was sequenced with immunoSEQ multiplex PCR; TCRdb's copy has only in-frame clones and lacks some. This table has roughly 420,000 clones, over 75% appearing once. The material was peripheral blood, obtained in a trial of Ad26.COV2.S vaccine versus placebo. The clonotype originates from a person aged 18-60 years who received the Ad26.COV2.S COVID-19 vaccine or a placebo.

In DNA, the CDR3 is TGCGCCAGCAGCCAAGATGGGACAGGGGGCTTGAACGAGCAGTACTTC. Translation gives CASSQDGTGGLNEQYF. The gene calls are TRBV4-1 and TRBJ2-7, with 12 positions matching TRBD1. The germline gives CDR1 MGHRA, CDR2 YSYEKL. Trimming removed 0 bases from V and 5 bases from J; junction bases left unmatched: 5. The CDR3 has 16 amino acids.